The 19 T cell receptor beta chains below all came from one sample that was sequenced in a study of T cell repertoires in cytomegalovirus infection. TCRdb called the reads again in MiXCR, with one record for every CDR3 protein. This sample has fewer than 700,000 distinct CDR3 sequences; approximately 24% occur once, and the top ten carry 7% to 9%. The sequenced sample was CD8+ T cells from PBMCs. The receptors originated from a human donor in good health (CMV status not recorded). Some clones in this sample may be carry-over from other donors' samples.

This clonotype was seen a few times. The V and J genes are TRBV18 and TRBJ2-1; 8 bases are shared with TRBD1. The V gene's germline CDR1 is KGHSH and CDR2 LQKENI. This CDR3 comprises 17 residues. The V gene end was trimmed by 0 bases and the J gene end by 4 bases; junction bases not matched to a gene: 8. For the CDR3, the DNA is TGTGCCAGCTCACCACCCATCGAGGACAGGGATTACAATGAGCAGTTCTTC. Translated: CASSPPIEDRDYNEQFF. The complete variable domain, with remaining parts taken from reference TRBV18 and TRBJ2-1, reads NAGVMQNPRHLVRRRGQEARLRCSPMKGHSHVYWYRQLPEEGLKFMVYLQKENIIDESGMPKERFSAEFPKEGPSILRIQQVVRGDSAAYFCASSPPIEDRDYNEQFFGPGTRLTVL.

There are many counts of this clonotype. V gene TRBV12-3 or TRBV12-4 combines with J gene TRBJ1-1, with D possibly matching TRBD1 (5 bases). Deletions cut 6 bases from V and 5 bases from J, with 13 bases between. This CDR3 is 13 amino acids long. The chain's CDR3 is CASSPGQGTEAFF. CDR3 nucleotides: TGTGCCAGCAGCCCCGGGCAGGGAACTGAAGCTTTCTTT.

The CDR3 spells CASSLGTYTYEQYF. Here the CDR3 DNA reads TGTGCCAGCAGCTTGGGGACATATACCTACGAGCAGTACTTC. V and J are TRBV5-6 and TRBJ2-7; maybe TRBD1 (5 bases). V shed 0 bases and J shed 2 bases, with 9 bases lying between them. This CDR3 region has 14 residues. Germline loops: CDR1 SGHDT, CDR2 YYEEEE.

This chain links TRBV29-1 with TRBJ2-1, with no clear D. V lost 6 bases and J lost 8, with 14 bases in between. Germline V gives CDR1 SQVTM, CDR2 ANQGSEA. The CDR3 consists of 12 residues. CDR3 bases: TGCAGCGTGCAGGATAGGGTAGATGAGCAGTTCTTC. Amino acid sequence: CSVQDRVDEQFF.

Regarding this clonotype: A read error may be the cause here, since a much bigger clone is one base away. This rearrangement joins TRBV6-1 to TRBJ2-3; 9 bases are shared with TRBD2. V lost 5 bases and J lost 5; bases outside the gene matches: 14. Germline V CDR1 and CDR2: MNHNS, SASEGT. The CDR3 length is 17 residues. Here the CDR3 DNA reads TGTGCCAGCAGTTCCTCGTTCCGCGGGGGGGCCGGAGATACGCAGTATTTT. Its translation is CASSSSFRGGAGDTQYF.

Here the CDR3 DNA reads TGCGCCAGCAGCCAAGCGGGGGCCCCCTTCTACGAGCAGTACTTC. Translated: CASSQAGAPFYEQYF. The chain recombines TRBV4-1 with TRBJ2-7; either TRBD1 or TRBD2 may fit D (6 bases each). The CDR3 covers 15 residues. Germline V gene data show CDR1 as MGHRA and CDR2 as YSYEKL. Trimming left V 1 base short and J 3 bases short, with 13 bases between.

Ten or more counts support this clonotype. This chain connects TRBV6-1 to TRBJ1-1; D ambiguous. CDR3 length: 13 residues. Per the germline V gene, CDR1 is MNHNS and CDR2 is SASEGT. V was cut by 6 bases and J by 6 bases, with 14 bases left in between. The CDR3 bases are TGTGCCAGCAGGAGCATTACGAAACCTGAAGCTTTCTTT. This sequence encodes CASRSITKPEAFF.

The J gene is TRBJ1-2, the V gene TRBV29-1; D is perhaps TRBD1 (5 bases). The V end lost 2 bases, the J end lost 5 bases, and 21 bases lay between the germline ends. The CDR3 spans 16 residues. Germline V CDR1 and CDR2: SQVTM, ANQGSEA. The CDR3 coding sequence is TGCAGCGTTGAATTCGGGGCTACTGGGCCGGGGTATGGCTACACCTTC. Translation: CSVEFGATGPGYGYTF. Supplemented by reference TRBV29-1 and TRBJ1-2, the full variable domain reads SAVISQKPSRDICQRGTSLTIQCQVDSQVTMMFWYRQQPGQSLTLIATANQGSEATYESGFVIDKFPISRPNLTFSTLTVSNMSPEDSSIYLCSVEFGATGPGYGYTFGSGTRLTVV.

The V and J genes are TRBV27 and TRBJ2-1, with 7 bases lining up with TRBD1. This CDR3 spans 14 amino acids. CDR1 is MNHEY, CDR2 SMNVEV, per germline (reference sequence). V gave up 4 bases and J gave up 10 bases; unmatched junction bases: 10. CDR3 sequence reads: CASSSPGQPLEQFF. CDR3 DNA sequence: TGTGCCAGCAGTTCCCCGGGACAGCCATTGGAGCAGTTCTTC.

This clonotype was detected a few times. This rearrangement joins TRBV29-1 to TRBJ1-1; D perhaps matches TRBD1 (6 bases). Trimming took 7 bases from V and 0 from J, leaving 9 bases between them. The germline CDR1 and CDR2 sequences are SQVTM and ANQGSEA. The CDR3 runs to 12 residues. For the CDR3, the DNA is TGCAGCGCTGACAGGATGAACACTGAAGCTTTCTTT. This codes for CSADRMNTEAFF.

This clonotype appeared a few times. The rearrangement joins TRBV18 to TRBJ1-1; 8 positions agree with TRBD1. Trimming removed 1 base from V and 4 bases from J; junction bases left unmatched: 11. The CDR3 length is 17 residues. Germline values: CDR1 KGHSH, CDR2 LQKENI. The CDR3 DNA is TGTGCCAGCTCACCACAGGACAGGGCGGTATGGGGCACTGAAGCTTTCTTT. Translation: CASSPQDRAVWGTEAFF.

This clonotype appeared many times. This sequence joins TRBV19 and TRBJ2-7, with TRBD2 matching over 7 bases. CDR3 length: 14 amino acids. J gave up 3 bases and V 0 bases, and 2 bases lay outside the gene matches. The germline CDR1 and CDR2 sequences are LNHDA and SQIVND (reference sequence). The CDR3 DNA reads TGTGCCAGTAGTATAGATGCGGGAGACTACGAGCAGTACTTC. Translation gives CASSIDAGDYEQYF. The full variable domain, with the rest looked up from reference TRBV19 and TRBJ2-7, is DGGITQSPKYLFRKEGQNVTLSCEQNLNHDAMYWYRQDPGQGLRLIYYSQIVNDFQKGDIAEGYSVSREKKESFPLTVTSAQKNPTAFYLCASSIDAGDYEQYFGPGTRLTVT.

This clonotype was seen many times. The chain employs TRBV10-3 and TRBJ2-3; the match to TRBD2 covers 9 bases. CDR1 ENHRY and CDR2 SYGVKD come from the germline V gene. The V segment lost 5 bases and the J segment 1 base; nucleotides outside the gene matches: 4. This CDR3 spans 15 amino acids. CDR3 loop: CAISLKREGTDTQYF. In DNA, the CDR3 is TGTGCCATCAGTTTGAAGCGGGAGGGCACAGATACGCAGTATTTT.

This clonotype has at least ten counts. The chain is built from TRBV7-9 and TRBJ2-5; the match to TRBD1 covers 8 bases. Germline lookup yields CDR1 SEHNR and CDR2 FQNEAQ (reference sequence). V shed 4 bases and J 4 bases; nucleotides not matched to a gene: 11. This CDR3 comprises 16 residues. CDR3 DNA sequence: TGTGCCAGCAGCTCTACACATAACAGGGGGAGAGAGACCCAGTACTTC. Protein sequence: CASSSTHNRGRETQYF. The entire variable domain, with the rest obtained from reference TRBV7-9 and TRBJ2-5, is as follows: DTGVSQNPRHKITKRGQNVTFRCDPISEHNRLYWYRQTLGQGPEFLTYFQNEAQLEKSRLLSDRFSAERPKGSFSTLEIQRTEQGDSAMYLCASSSTHNRGRETQYFGPGTRLLVL.

The rearrangement uses TRBV5-1 and TRBJ2-7, with unresolved D. The germline V and J ends were trimmed by 2 bases and 4 bases, with 16 bases remaining between them. Germline loops: CDR1 SGHRS, CDR2 YFSETQ. The CDR3 loop spans 15 amino acids. In DNA form, the CDR3 reads TGCGCCAGCAGCTTTCGTGGCTCAGAGTCTTACGAGCAGTACTTC. It codes for CASSFRGSESYEQYF.

Concerning this clonotype: A clone one base away is much larger, so this may be a read error. The chain links TRBV28 to TRBJ2-2, with D perhaps matching TRBD1 or TRBD2 (5 bases each). Germline V gene sequence: CDR1 MDHEN, CDR2 SYDVKM. This CDR3 contains 17 residues. Trimming shortened V by 3 bases and J by 3 bases, and 17 bases separated the two germline ends. The CDR3 loop reads CASSLPGGSRDTGELFF. DNA of the CDR3: TGTGCCAGCAGTTTGCCTGGGGGTAGTCGGGACACCGGGGAGCTGTTTTTT.

The chain joins TRBV27 to TRBJ2-7; 11 positions match TRBD1. The length of the CDR3 is 15 residues. V trimming: 6 bases; J trimming: 3 bases; junction bases outside the gene matches: 7. Per the germline V gene, CDR1 is MNHEY and CDR2 is SMNVEV (reference sequence). This CDR3 is CASSPGTGGYYEQYF. The DNA for the CDR3 is TGTGCCAGCAGCCCTGGGACAGGGGGTTACTACGAGCAGTACTTC.

This clonotype was picked up a small number of times. The gene calls are TRBV20-1 and TRBJ2-1; 9 positions agree with TRBD1. Germline V gene data show CDR1 as DFQATT and CDR2 as SNEGSKA (reference sequence). V lost 0 bases and J lost 3; bases outside the gene matches: 12. CDR3 length equals 18 residues. CDR3: CSARDLSHRGQLYNEQFF. In DNA, the CDR3 is TGCAGTGCTAGAGACCTTTCGCACAGGGGGCAGCTCTACAATGAGCAGTTCTTC.

This clonotype has only a few counts. The rearrangement links TRBV25-1 to TRBJ2-6, with 7 bases fitting TRBD2. The CDR3 sequence is 16 residues long. Germline V gene lookup returns CDR1 MGHDK and CDR2 SYGVNS. The J segment lost 1 base and the V segment lost 10 bases, leaving 10 bases of the junction unmatched. The chain's CDR3 is CATSGGYKSGANVLTF. DNA for the CDR3: TGTGCCACTTCCGGGGGGTATAAGTCTGGGGCCAACGTCCTGACTTTC.